This note documents a single TCR beta chain sequence. Many counts were recorded for this clonotype. The specificity of this receptor is unknown. No much larger clone is present one base from it, and per-base qualities are unavailable. The sample is drawn from a study of patients and donors after allogeneic stem cell transplantation (TCRdb year 2020). The protocol used for the library was RT-PCR. TCRdb names NextSeq 550 as the instrument used. Using fastp at Q25 and MiXCR, TCRdb reprocessed the public reads and kept productive beta chains. Every entry covers one CDR3 protein and lists the most common genes and DNA from its rows. The sample data list approximately 160,000 distinct CDR3 sequences, and 25% to 35% of these were observed just once. The ten largest clonotypes hold around 3% of the sample. Ends trimmed: V by 0 bases, J by 2 bases; bases unmatched to a gene: 7. CDR1 and CDR2 are drawn from the germline V gene: SGDLS, YYNGEE. Reading from cysteine to phenylalanine, the CDR3 counts 16 amino acids. The retained sequence is limited to the CDR3, 48 bases, with the frame set at the first base.

The sequence was obtained from a human donor who was either an allogeneic HSCT recipient or a stem cell or donor lymphocyte infusion donor (not recorded which). It is not recorded whose cells these are; they may come from a transplant donor. What was sequenced was blood, either unsorted or a sorted T cell fraction (not recorded which). The rearrangement joined TRBV9 to TRBJ1-1; 7 junctional bases match TRBD1. The DNA sequence reads TGTGCCAGCAGCGTAGGACTTGGGACAGCTAACACTGAAGCTTTCTTT. Translated, this gives CASSVGLGTANTEAFF.